A selection of T cell receptor beta chains follows, all from one sample in a study of T-cell reconstitution after alpha-beta-depleted transplantation in children. One entry per CDR3 protein, called by TCRdb with MiXCR from the PCR reads. The repertoire holds about 830,000 distinct CDR3 sequences, with around 15% as singletons. This material consisted of PBMCs, mostly from graft donor cells, taken 360 days after TCRalphabeta/CD19-depleted stem cell transplant. The origin of the receptors is a male patient between 10 and 17 years old who had a stem cell transplant for acute lymphoblastic leukemia, so the T cells may come from the graft donor. Both conserved end residues are part of each CDR3. D genes are given only for firm matches. The size entry is marked missing in some rows and otherwise reads once, few, many or a size class.

17	TRBJ2-1	few	TRBV5-4	TRBD2	CASSPLGLQSSYNEQFF	TGTGCCAGCAGTCCCCTGGGACTACAGAGCTCCTACAATGAGCAGTTCTTC
14	TRBJ2-7	.	TRBV5-1	.	CASSLPGQVTEQYF	TGCGCCAGCAGCTTACCGGGACAAGTTACCGAGCAGTACTTC
16	TRBJ2-3	.	TRBV25-1	TRBD2	CASSGSWGGGTDTQYF	TGTGCCAGCAGTGGCTCGTGGGGGGGTGGCACAGATACGCAGTATTTT
14	TRBJ1-5	.	TRBV20-1	.	CSATQGYRNQPQHF	TGCAGTGCGACTCAGGGGTATCGGAATCAGCCCCAGCATTTT
12	TRBJ1-1	many	TRBV12-3/TRBV12-4	.	CASSAVKTEAFF	TGTGCCAGCAGCGCCGTAAAAACTGAAGCTTTCTTT
16	TRBJ2-7	few	TRBV12-3/TRBV12-4	TRBD1	CASSLPADRDSYEQYF	TGTGCCAGCAGTTTACCCGCGGACAGGGACTCCTACGAGCAGTACTTC
16	TRBJ2-1	few	TRBV28	.	CASSRPLSARRNEQFF	TGTGCCAGCAGCCGCCCCCTTAGCGCCAGGAGGAATGAGCAGTTCTTC
16	TRBJ2-1	.	TRBV18	TRBD2	CASSPPGLAALNEQFF	TGTGCCAGCTCACCACCGGGACTAGCGGCACTCAATGAGCAGTTCTTC
17	TRBJ2-1	few	TRBV5-1	.	CASSTPTPHLSYNEQFF	TGCGCCAGCAGCACCCCGACTCCGCACCTCTCCTACAATGAGCAGTTCTTC
16	TRBJ2-1	.	TRBV30	TRBD2	CAWSVLAGSSYNEQFF	TGTGCCTGGAGTGTACTAGCGGGAAGCTCCTACAATGAGCAGTTCTTC
12	TRBJ2-1	few	TRBV2	TRBD2	CASRGGIREQFF	TGTGCCAGCAGGGGGGGGATAAGGGAGCAGTTCTTC
16	TRBJ2-3	.	TRBV3-1	.	CASSQGVSGITDTQYF	TGTGCCAGCAGCCAGGGAGTTAGTGGGATCACAGATACGCAGTATTTT
15	TRBJ2-1	.	TRBV27	.	CASSLISGTHNEQFF	TGTGCCAGCAGTTTAATCAGCGGGACACACAATGAGCAGTTCTTC
16	TRBJ2-7	.	TRBV4-1	TRBD2	CASSPFGLAGVYEQYF	TGCGCCAGCAGCCCGTTTGGACTAGCGGGAGTCTACGAGCAGTACTTC
17	TRBJ1-2	.	TRBV20-1	.	CSARMGGLGTINYGYTF	TGCAGTGCCAGAATGGGAGGGCTGGGGACGATTAACTATGGCTACACCTTC
16	TRBJ1-3	few	TRBV27	.	CASSLTPGRSGNTIYF	TGTGCCAGCAGTTTAACCCCCGGGCGCTCTGGAAACACCATATATTTT
16	TRBJ2-7	few	TRBV5-1	.	CASSLGVGGFSYEQYF	TGCGCCAGCAGCCTGGGGGTAGGGGGTTTCTCCTACGAGCAGTACTTC
17	TRBJ2-7	few	TRBV7-9	TRBD2	CASSLVASREGSYEQYF	TGTGCCAGCAGCTTAGTAGCGTCGCGGGAGGGTTCCTACGAGCAGTACTTC
13	TRBJ1-2	few	TRBV20-1	TRBD1	CSARRQGTGGYTF	TGCAGTGCTAGACGACAGGGGACGGGTGGCTACACCTTC
14	TRBJ2-3	.	TRBV6-1	TRBD1	CASRRQGLTDTQYF	TGTGCCAGCAGGAGACAGGGTTTGACAGATACGCAGTATTTT
12	TRBJ1-1	.	TRBV30	.	CAWREPNTEAFF	TGTGCCTGGAGAGAGCCGAACACTGAAGCTTTCTTT
13	TRBJ2-7	few	TRBV20-1	TRBD1	CSAEDRGPYEQYF	TGCAGTGCTGAGGACAGGGGTCCCTACGAGCAGTACTTC
15	TRBJ2-3	.	TRBV20-1	TRBD2	CSARQLAGAGDTQYF	TGCAGTGCCCGACAACTAGCGGGAGCAGGAGATACGCAGTATTTT
15	TRBJ2-2	.	TRBV10-3	.	CAIRQTIFDTGELFF	TGTGCCATCAGGCAGACCATATTTGACACCGGGGAGCTGTTTTTT
12	TRBJ2-1	few	TRBV12-3/TRBV12-4	.	CASSSTYPSPFF	TGTGCCAGCAGTTCAACGTACCCAAGCCCGTTCTTC
17	TRBJ2-4	few	TRBV7-9	TRBD2	CASSLALAGGWGNIQYF	TGTGCCAGCAGCTTAGCCCTAGCGGGAGGATGGGGAAACATTCAGTACTTC
10	TRBJ2-5	few	TRBV6-5	.	CATVSETQYF	TGTGCCACCGTATCCGAGACCCAGTACTTC
14	TRBJ2-7	.	TRBV25-1	.	CASSGGLEAYEQYF	TGTGCCAGCAGTGGGGGACTCGAGGCCTACGAGCAGTACTTC
15	TRBJ2-2	.	TRBV5-6	.	CASSLALANTGELFF	TGTGCCAGCAGCTTGGCCCTTGCGAACACCGGGGAGCTGTTTTTT
15	TRBJ2-3	.	TRBV20-1	TRBD2	CSASTSGVSTDTQYF	TGCAGTGCCAGCACTAGCGGGGTTAGCACAGATACGCAGTATTTT
14	TRBJ1-4	.	TRBV6-5	.	CASSLRASSEKLFF	TGTGCCAGCAGCCTCAGGGCCTCAAGTGAAAAACTGTTTTTT
15	TRBJ2-5	few	TRBV7-2	TRBD2	CASSLVRTSVPTQYF	TGTGCCAGCAGCTTAGTTAGGACTAGCGTGCCAACCCAGTACTTC
15	TRBJ2-1	.	TRBV12-3/TRBV12-4	.	CASSSNYRSYNEQFF	TGTGCCAGCAGTTCCAATTACCGCTCCTACAATGAGCAGTTCTTC
16	TRBJ2-1	few	TRBV5-1	.	CASSSPGLASYNEQFF	TGCGCCAGCAGCTCCCCCGGACTGGCCTCCTACAATGAGCAGTTCTTC
15	TRBJ1-1	few	TRBV18	.	CASSPLSAKNTEAFF	TGTGCCAGCTCACCACTGTCAGCTAAGAACACTGAAGCTTTCTTT
15	TRBJ2-1	many	TRBV20-1	TRBD2	CSAWAPGLAINEQFF	TGCAGTGCTTGGGCTCCGGGACTAGCTATCAATGAGCAGTTCTTC
13	TRBJ2-1	few	TRBV5-5	.	CASSDLGRNEQFF	TGTGCCAGCAGCGATCTAGGTAGGAATGAGCAGTTCTTC
15	TRBJ2-3	few	TRBV5-1	.	CASSLQGEFTDTQYF	TGCGCCAGCAGCTTACAGGGAGAGTTCACAGATACGCAGTATTTT
14	TRBJ2-7	few	TRBV12-3/TRBV12-4	TRBD2	CASSLGGSFNEQYF	TGTGCCAGCAGTTTAGGCGGGAGTTTCAACGAGCAGTACTTC
13	TRBJ2-7	few	TRBV9	.	CASSVDPVYEQYF	TGTGCCAGCAGCGTGGATCCCGTCTACGAGCAGTACTTC
13	TRBJ2-7	many	TRBV5-1	.	CASTRGDYYEQYF	TGCGCCAGTACCCGGGGAGATTACTACGAGCAGTACTTC
16	TRBJ1-1	.	TRBV18	TRBD1	CASSPQQGWRNTEAFF	TGTGCCAGCTCGCCCCAACAGGGGTGGCGGAACACTGAAGCTTTCTTT
14	TRBJ1-5	many	TRBV7-2	.	CASSPNYGYQPQHF	TGTGCCAGCAGCCCAAATTATGGGTATCAGCCCCAGCATTTT
12	TRBJ2-2	.	TRBV29-1	.	CSGGRQSGELFF	TGCAGCGGGGGCAGGCAATCCGGGGAGCTGTTTTTT
17	TRBJ2-3	.	TRBV27	.	CASRALVSLGSTDTQYF	TGTGCCAGCAGGGCCTTAGTTTCCCTCGGCAGCACAGATACGCAGTATTTT
14	TRBJ2-5	few	TRBV24-1	TRBD1	CATSEGTGRETQYF	TGTGCCACCAGTGAGGGGACAGGAAGAGAGACCCAGTACTTC
14	TRBJ1-5	.	TRBV4-1	.	CASSQETGWQPQHF	TGCGCCAGCAGCCAAGAGACGGGTTGGCAGCCCCAGCATTTT
15	TRBJ2-2	.	TRBV27	.	CASSRGSPLAGELFF	TGTGCCAGCAGTAGGGGCAGCCCACTCGCCGGGGAGCTGTTTTTT
15	TRBJ2-7	few	TRBV27	TRBD1	CASSLWGTASYEQYF	TGTGCCAGCAGTTTATGGGGGACAGCCTCCTACGAGCAGTACTTC
15	TRBJ2-7	.	TRBV5-1	.	CASSSRGRGTYEQYF	TGCGCCAGCAGCTCCCGAGGGCGGGGAACCTACGAGCAGTACTTC
11	TRBJ2-5	.	TRBV7-2	.	CASSSPGRAHF	TGTGCCAGCAGCTCACCGGGGCGAGCCCACTTC
19	TRBJ2-2	.	TRBV5-1	TRBD2	CASSLTPSGMFTGTGELFF	TGCGCCAGCAGCTTGACCCCTAGCGGGATGTTTACGGGCACCGGGGAGCTGTTTTTT
12	TRBJ2-3	many	TRBV5-1	.	CASSLPGDTQYF	TGCGCCAGCAGCTTACCTGGGGATACGCAGTATTTT
13	TRBJ1-2	few	TRBV4-1	.	CASSQMGGEGYTF	TGCGCCAGCAGCCAGATGGGAGGGGAAGGCTACACCTTC
17	TRBJ2-3	few	TRBV18	TRBD2	CASSPILGLVGTDTQYF	TGTGCCAGCTCACCAATCCTCGGACTAGTCGGCACAGATACGCAGTATTTT